Listed below are T cell receptor beta chains from one sample, sequenced in a study of blood T cell repertoires in COVID-19. TCRdb keeps only in-frame clones here, not all; method: immunoSEQ multiplex PCR. The sample shows 270,000 or so clones, over 75% of them seen only once. The sample comprised peripheral blood. These receptors were obtained from a human donor in a cohort sampled during active COVID-19. The CDR3 runs from the conserved cysteine through the conserved F or W. The D gene is left open where the match is weak. Some rows mark clone size as missing; the rest say once, few, many or name a class of expanded clone.

D gene | clone size | J gene | V gene | CDR3 protein | CDR3 DNA
TRBD1 | NA | TRBJ1-5 | TRBV10-3 | CAISTGGDQPQHF | TGTGCCATCTCGACAGGGGGCGATCAGCCCCAGCATTTT
TRBD2 | once | TRBJ2-3 | TRBV9 | CASSVVGLAEPRATDTQYF | TGTGCCAGCAGCGTAGTCGGACTAGCGGAACCCAGGGCCACAGATACGCAGTATTTT
NA | NA | TRBJ2-7 | TRBV7-8 | CASSPGYEQYF | TGTGCCAGCAGCCCCGGCTACGAGCAGTACTTC
NA | NA | TRBJ2-6 | TRBV6-5 | CASTLRGHGANVLTF | TGTGCCAGCACCCTAAGGGGTCACGGGGCCAACGTCCTGACTTTC
NA | NA | TRBJ2-7 | TRBV4-3 | CASSQDVAEGYEQYF | TGCGCCAGCAGCCAAGATGTGGCTGAGGGTTACGAGCAGTACTTC
NA | NA | TRBJ2-7 | TRBV19 | CASTPGGGPYEQYF | TGTGCCAGTACCCCGGGTGGTGGCCCCTACGAGCAGTACTTC
NA | NA | TRBJ2-1 | TRBV19 | CASSIEQSWYNEQFF | TGTGCCAGTAGTATAGAACAGTCTTGGTACAATGAGCAGTTCTTC
NA | NA | TRBJ2-7 | TRBV3-1/TRBV3-2 | CASSQDRQTRGEQYF | TGTGCCAGCAGCCAGGATCGACAGACCAGGGGCGAGCAGTACTTC
NA | NA | TRBJ2-3 | TRBV18 | CASSRVQGRAVDTQYF | TGTGCCAGCTCACGGGTTCAGGGTCGCGCAGTTGATACGCAGTATTTT
NA | NA | TRBJ1-2 | TRBV6-5 | CASSYEVNYGYTF | TGTGCCAGCAGTTATGAGGTTAACTATGGCTACACCTTC
TRBD1 | few | TRBJ1-4 | TRBV4-3 | CASSKRTGSLTNEKLFF | TGCGCCAGCAGTAAGAGGACAGGGTCATTAACTAATGAAAAACTGTTTTTT
NA | NA | TRBJ2-7 | TRBV5-1 | CASSLLEIGEQYF | TGCGCCAGCAGTTTGCTTGAGATTGGCGAGCAGTACTTC
TRBD1 | NA | TRBJ1-2 | TRBV27 | CASSLGTGLFYGYTF | TGTGCCAGCAGTTTGGGGACAGGGCTTTTCTATGGCTACACCTTC
NA | NA | TRBJ1-5 | TRBV30 | CAWSPGANQPQHF | TGTGCCTGGAGTCCTGGGGCTAATCAGCCCCAGCATTTT
TRBD2 | NA | TRBJ2-1 | TRBV5-1 | CASSTGGTSGAPPNEQFF | TGCGCCAGCAGCACGGGCGGGACTAGCGGGGCCCCTCCCAATGAGCAGTTCTTC
TRBD1 | NA | TRBJ1-6 | TRBV19 | CASSILGGTANSPLHF | TGTGCCAGTAGTATACTTGGCGGGACAGCCAATTCACCCCTCCACTTT
TRBD1 | NA | TRBJ1-5 | TRBV2 | CASSGTGPQPQHF | TGTGCCAGCAGTGGGACAGGGCCTCAGCCCCAGCATTTT
TRBD2 | NA | TRBJ2-7 | TRBV4-1 | CASSQGVRTSGNYEQYF | TGCGCCAGCAGCCAAGGGGTTAGGACTAGCGGGAACTACGAGCAGTACTTC
NA | NA | TRBJ1-4 | TRBV5-1 | CASSQRAGGKLFF | TGCGCCAGCAGTCAGCGAGCTGGTGGAAAACTGTTTTTT
NA | NA | TRBJ2-2 | TRBV19 | CATSKEGNTGELFF | TGTGCCACCTCAAAGGAGGGGAACACCGGGGAGCTGTTTTTT
TRBD2 | NA | TRBJ2-7 | TRBV3-1/TRBV3-2 | CASSQDPSAGGYEQYF | TGTGCCAGCAGCCAAGACCCTTCGGCGGGGGGGTACGAGCAGTACTTC
NA | few | TRBJ2-7 | TRBV9 | CASSVTGHEQYF | TGTGCCAGCAGCGTAACTGGGCACGAGCAGTACTTC
NA | many | TRBJ1-4 | TRBV2 | CASSGVGGRYEKLFF | TGTGCCAGCAGTGGTGTGGGAGGGAGATATGAAAAACTGTTTTTT
NA | few | TRBJ1-1 | TRBV5-6 | CASSLGPGGNTEAFF | TGTGCCAGCAGCTTAGGGCCGGGGGGGAACACTGAAGCTTTCTTT
NA | NA | TRBJ1-1 | TRBV3-1/TRBV3-2 | CASSQDPGEAFF | TGTGCCAGCAGCCAAGATCCAGGTGAAGCTTTCTTT
TRBD1 | NA | TRBJ2-1 | TRBV15 | CATSRAQGVYNEQFF | TGTGCCACCAGCAGAGCACAGGGGGTATACAATGAGCAGTTCTTC
NA | NA | TRBJ2-4 | TRBV3-1/TRBV3-2 | CASSHLGQGRNIQYF | TGTGCCAGCAGCCATCTTGGGCAGGGAAGGAACATTCAGTACTTC
NA | NA | TRBJ2-1 | TRBV10-3 | CAISEPGEEQFF | TGTGCCATCAGTGAGCCCGGAGAAGAGCAGTTCTTC
NA | NA | TRBJ2-1 | TRBV3-1/TRBV3-2 | CASSQGGVNEQFF | TGTGCCAGCAGCCAAGGGGGGGTGAATGAGCAGTTCTTC
NA | NA | TRBJ1-6 | TRBV7-2 | CASSLERDSPLHF | TGTGCCAGCAGCTTGGAGAGGGATTCACCCCTCCACTTT
TRBD2 | NA | TRBJ2-2 | TRBV5-4 | CASSRGLAGTGTGELFF | TGTGCCAGCAGCCGGGGACTAGCGGGGACGGGGACCGGGGAGCTGTTTTTT
NA | NA | TRBJ2-7 | TRBV12-2 | CASRLGSLSYEQYF | TGTGCAAGTCGCTTAGGAAGCCTCTCCTACGAGCAGTACTTC
TRBD2 | NA | TRBJ2-1 | TRBV5-1 | CASSFLAGPYNEQFF | TGCGCCAGCAGCTTTTTAGCGGGGCCCTACAATGAGCAGTTCTTC
TRBD2 | NA | TRBJ2-3 | TRBV28 | CASSQAGGADTQYF | TGTGCCAGCAGTCAAGCGGGGGGGGCAGATACGCAGTATTTT